The source of this TCR beta chain is a study of PD-1 blockade in classical Hodgkin lymphoma. The study, taken as a whole, reports: Newly diagnosed patients and complete responders had comparable diversity at baseline. Researchers reported that CD4+ TCR diversity, though not CD8+, rose significantly by C4D1.

The assay was immunoSEQ multiplex PCR, and TCRdb's table has in-frame clones only and misses some. This sample has roughly 2,300 clones, with around 63% found just once. The germline V gene encodes CDR1 LNHDA and CDR2 SQIVND (reference sequence). This CDR3 contains 15 residues. The J segment lost 4 bases and the V segment lost 8 bases, leaving 4 bases of the junction unmatched. Time point in this sample: cycle 4 day 1 (C4D1), after 6 weeks of nivolumab. With no exception, relapse followed autologous stem cell transplantation in all patients, and brentuximab vedotin exposure varied. Magnetic negative selection isolated CD8+ T cells from thawed PBMCs. As for this clone: The antigen is unknown.

The clonotype was recovered from a human donor with classical Hodgkin lymphoma. The material sequenced was CD8+ T cells from blood, taken before the fourth cycle of nivolumab. This chain uses TRBV19 with TRBJ2-3; 15 bases match TRBD2. CDR3 loop: CASRTSGGAPDTQYF. Here the CDR3 DNA reads TGTGCCAGTCGGACTAGCGGGGGGGCCCCAGATACGCAGTATTTT.